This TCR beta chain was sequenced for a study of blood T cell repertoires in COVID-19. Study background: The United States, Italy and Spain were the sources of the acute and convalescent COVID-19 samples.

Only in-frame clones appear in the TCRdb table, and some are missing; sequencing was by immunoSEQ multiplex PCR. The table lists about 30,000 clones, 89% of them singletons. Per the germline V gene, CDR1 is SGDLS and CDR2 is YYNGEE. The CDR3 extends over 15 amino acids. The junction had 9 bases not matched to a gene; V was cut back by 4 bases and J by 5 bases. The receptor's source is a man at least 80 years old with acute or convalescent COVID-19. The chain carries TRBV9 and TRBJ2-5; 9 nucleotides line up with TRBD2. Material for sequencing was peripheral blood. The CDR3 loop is CASSPGGTSWETQYF. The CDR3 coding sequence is TGTGCCAGCAGCCCGGGGGGGACTAGCTGGGAGACCCAGTACTTC.